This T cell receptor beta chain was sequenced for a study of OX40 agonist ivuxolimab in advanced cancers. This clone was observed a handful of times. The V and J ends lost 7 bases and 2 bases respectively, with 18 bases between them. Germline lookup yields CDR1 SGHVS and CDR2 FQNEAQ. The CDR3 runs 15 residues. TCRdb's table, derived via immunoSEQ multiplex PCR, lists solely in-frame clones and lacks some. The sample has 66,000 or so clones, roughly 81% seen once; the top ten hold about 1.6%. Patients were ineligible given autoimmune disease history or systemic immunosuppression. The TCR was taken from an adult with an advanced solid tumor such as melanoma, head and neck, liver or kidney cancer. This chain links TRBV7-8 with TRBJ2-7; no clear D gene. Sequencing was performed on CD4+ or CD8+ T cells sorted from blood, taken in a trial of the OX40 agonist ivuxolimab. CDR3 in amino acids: CASTDVRGKTYEQYF. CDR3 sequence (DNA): TGTGCCAGCACCGATGTTCGCGGTAAAACCTACGAGCAGTACTTC.